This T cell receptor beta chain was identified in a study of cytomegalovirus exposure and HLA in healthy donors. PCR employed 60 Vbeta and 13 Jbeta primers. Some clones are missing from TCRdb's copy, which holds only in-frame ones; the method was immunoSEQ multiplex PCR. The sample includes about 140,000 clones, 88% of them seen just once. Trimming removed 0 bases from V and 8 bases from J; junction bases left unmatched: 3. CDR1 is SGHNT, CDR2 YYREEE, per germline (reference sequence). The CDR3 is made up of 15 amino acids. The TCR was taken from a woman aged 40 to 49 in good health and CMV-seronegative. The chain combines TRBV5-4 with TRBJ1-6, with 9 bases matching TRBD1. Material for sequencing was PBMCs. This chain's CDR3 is CASSLVDRGDSPLHF. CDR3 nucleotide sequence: TGTGCCAGCAGCTTGGTCGACAGGGGGGATTCACCCCTCCACTTT.